These T cell receptor beta chains were read from a single sample in a study of T cells after yellow fever vaccination. Each CDR3 protein is one row after TCRdb ran MiXCR on the 5' RACE reads. The sample records some 600,000 distinct CDR3 sequences, around a sixth being singletons. Material: PBMCs, obtained 5 days after the first yellow fever vaccination. These receptors originate from a man between 18 and 29 years old who received the YFV17D yellow fever vaccine. Each CDR3 is given without its conserved first and last residue.

CDR3	length	V	J
SASRGSYNEQF	11	TRBV20-1	TRBJ2-1
ASRPGQGANEQF	12	TRBV6-1	TRBJ2-1
ASSQGAGDNEKLF	13	TRBV4-3	TRBJ1-4
ASSTGQNIQY	10	TRBV5-1	TRBJ2-4
ASSVYLGEQY	10	TRBV9	TRBJ2-7
ASSFIPGRSTDTQY	14	TRBV7-3	TRBJ2-3
AAESQERYNEQF	12	TRBV6-9	TRBJ2-1
ASNEPGGLEETQY	13	TRBV5-6	TRBJ2-5
ASSLTRAGLINEQF	14	TRBV7-9	TRBJ2-1
ASSRTRRTDTEAF	13	TRBV4-1	TRBJ1-1
ASRDLGQGGTEAF	13	TRBV6-1	TRBJ1-1
ASSQNRGVY	9	TRBV14	TRBJ2-5
ASSQRGTSGETTGELF	16	TRBV4-3	TRBJ2-2
ASSQATGGDQPQH	13	TRBV4-2	TRBJ1-5
ASSLPGSVLYNEQF	14	TRBV7-9	TRBJ2-1
ASDPGRPEKLF	11	TRBV19	TRBJ1-4
AFRDRGSYEQY	11	TRBV30	TRBJ2-7
ASSLDRTQETQY	12	TRBV7-2	TRBJ2-5
ASRTGQFRSYNEQF	14	TRBV6-1	TRBJ2-1
ASSRRLAGGIPDTQY	15	TRBV4-1	TRBJ2-3
SGVGRSDTQY	10	TRBV20-1	TRBJ2-3
ASSVGAGLSGANVLT	15	TRBV9	TRBJ2-6
ASKGTPLYNEQF	12	TRBV13	TRBJ2-1
ATSNRAPGPDYGYT	14	TRBV15	TRBJ1-2
ASSQAPGVGEKLF	13	TRBV4-1	TRBJ1-4
ASSTRALNQPQH	12	TRBV4-1	TRBJ1-5
ASSRGTARYNEQF	13	TRBV4-3	TRBJ2-1
ASSFVTGRPGELF	13	TRBV5-1	TRBJ2-2
ASSLTVFGELF	11	TRBV28	TRBJ2-2
SVLDRGVGKTQY	12	TRBV29-1	TRBJ2-5
ATTSLGLQNEQF	12	TRBV19	TRBJ2-1
CARGEGFMGNQPQH	14	TRBV20-1	TRBJ1-5
ASSSRVLSGYEQY	13	TRBV6-5	TRBJ2-7
ASTAGPEEYGYT	12	TRBV28	TRBJ1-2
SVSKSLGAF	9	TRBV29-1	TRBJ1-1
SARDGRQTYEQY	12	TRBV20-1	TRBJ2-7
ASSQDFGGLQPQH	13	TRBV4-3	TRBJ1-5
ASSQTDSSHFWQF	13	TRBV18	TRBJ2-1
ASSRTGGMETQY	12	TRBV7-3	TRBJ2-5
ASSYPSTGELF	11	TRBV6-2/TRBV6-3	TRBJ2-2